Listed below are T cell receptor beta chains from one sample, sequenced in a study of beta chain features in type 1 diabetes. TCRdb's table, derived via immunoSEQ multiplex PCR, lists solely in-frame clones and lacks some. Of 400,000 to 500,000 clones listed, about 15% are singletons. Sequencing was performed on naive CD4+ T cells from blood. These TCRs come from a man aged 25 to 40 in good health. Both conserved end residues are part of each CDR3. A D gene is named only where the DNA matches it firmly. Clone size, where shown, is once, few, many, or a class for clones that have expanded.

V: TRBV18
D: .
J: TRBJ1-1
size: few
DNA: TGTGCCAGCTCAGACGAGACAGCCGGGAAGCCTGAAGCTTTCTTT
CDR3: CASSDETAGKPEAFF

V: TRBV9
D: .
J: TRBJ2-3
size: .
DNA: TGTGCCAGCAGCTTTCGAGTCACAGATACGCAGTATTTT
CDR3: CASSFRVTDTQYF

V: TRBV18
D: .
J: TRBJ1-1
size: .
DNA: TGTGCCAGCTCACCATCAGAGGGACCGAACACTGAAGCTTTCTTT
CDR3: CASSPSEGPNTEAFF

V: TRBV30
D: .
J: TRBJ1-5
size: .
DNA: TGTGCCTGGAGCCCACGGGGCAATCAGCCCCAGCATTTT
CDR3: CAWSPRGNQPQHF

V: TRBV25-1
D: .
J: TRBJ2-7
size: few
DNA: TGTGCCAGCAGTAATACCCACAGGGTGTTCAACGAGCAGTACTTC
CDR3: CASSNTHRVFNEQYF

V: TRBV29-1
D: TRBD1
J: TRBJ1-2
size: .
DNA: TGCAGCGTTGGGCAGGGGGGAGGCTATGGCTACACCTTC
CDR3: CSVGQGGGYGYTF

V: TRBV30
D: .
J: TRBJ1-2
size: few
DNA: TGTGCCTGGAGCAAGGGGTCTAACTATGGCTACACCTTC
CDR3: CAWSKGSNYGYTF

V: TRBV18
D: .
J: TRBJ1-1
size: .
DNA: TGTGCCAGCTCACCACAGGGGACGGACACTGAAGCTTTCTTT
CDR3: CASSPQGTDTEAFF

V: TRBV15
D: .
J: TRBJ2-1
size: few
DNA: TGTGCCACCAGCAGAGGTCCAGCGTCCATCGAGCAGTTCTTC
CDR3: CATSRGPASIEQFF

V: TRBV12-5
D: .
J: TRBJ2-7
size: few
DNA: TGTGCTAGTGGTTACTCTCTGGGCGAGCAGTACTTC
CDR3: CASGYSLGEQYF

V: TRBV4-3
D: .
J: TRBJ1-1
size: few
DNA: TGCGCCAGCAGCCAAGAGGCAGGGCTTGGCACTGAAGCTTTCTTT
CDR3: CASSQEAGLGTEAFF

V: TRBV30
D: .
J: TRBJ1-1
size: few
DNA: TGTGCCTGGGTGAGGGAGGCGATCTTAATGAACACTGAAGCTTTCTTT
CDR3: CAWVREAILMNTEAFF

V: TRBV7-2
D: TRBD2
J: TRBJ2-1
size: .
DNA: TGTGCCAGCACTCTGACTAGCGGGAGTTACAATGAGCAGTTCTTC
CDR3: CASTLTSGSYNEQFF

V: TRBV4-1
D: .
J: TRBJ1-2
size: few
DNA: TGCGCCAGCAGCCACCCTGTGACGGGGCACTATGGCTACACCTTC
CDR3: CASSHPVTGHYGYTF

V: TRBV28
D: TRBD1
J: TRBJ2-5
size: few
DNA: TGTGCCAGCAGTCCTACAGGGGTCGAGACCCAGTACTTC
CDR3: CASSPTGVETQYF

V: TRBV30
D: .
J: TRBJ1-4
size: few
DNA: TGTGCCTGCTCCGGGACAATCGTTAATGAAAAACTGTTTTTT
CDR3: CACSGTIVNEKLFF

V: TRBV7-2
D: .
J: TRBJ2-7
size: .
DNA: TGTGCCAGCATGGGGGCCGATGGCTACGAGCAGTACTTC
CDR3: CASMGADGYEQYF

V: TRBV7-9
D: .
J: TRBJ2-5
size: .
DNA: TGTGCCAGCAGCTTAATTAGTATGGAGACCCAGTACTTC
CDR3: CASSLISMETQYF

V: TRBV6-5
D: .
J: TRBJ2-4
size: .
DNA: TGTGCCAGCAGTTCCCTTAACATTCAGTACTTC
CDR3: CASSSLNIQYF

V: TRBV25-1
D: TRBD2
J: TRBJ2-5
size: few
DNA: TGTGCCAGCAGTGTGGGACCCGGGAGGCTGACCCAGTACTTC
CDR3: CASSVGPGRLTQYF

V: TRBV19
D: .
J: TRBJ1-4
size: .
DNA: TGTGCCAGTAGTCCCCATGAAAAACTGTTTTTT
CDR3: CASSPHEKLFF

V: TRBV9
D: .
J: TRBJ2-1
size: .
DNA: TGTGCCAGCAGCGTAGCAGGTTCCAGGCACAATGAGCAGTTCTTC
CDR3: CASSVAGSRHNEQFF

V: TRBV7-9
D: .
J: TRBJ2-6
size: few
DNA: TGTGCCAGCAGCCCGCAGCCCGGAGGAAGGGCCAACGTCCTGACTTTC
CDR3: CASSPQPGGRANVLTF

V: TRBV29-1
D: .
J: TRBJ2-3
size: .
DNA: TGCAGCGTTGAAATGTACGGGCGTGCGACAGATACGCAGTATTTT
CDR3: CSVEMYGRATDTQYF

V: TRBV9
D: TRBD2
J: TRBJ2-5
size: .
DNA: TGTGCCAGCAGCGTCGGGGGGAACCAAGAGACCCAGTACTTC
CDR3: CASSVGGNQETQYF

V: TRBV7-2
D: .
J: TRBJ2-3
size: .
DNA: TGTGCCAGCAGCTCCTTGGATACGCAGTATTTT
CDR3: CASSSLDTQYF

V: TRBV27
D: TRBD2
J: TRBJ2-1
size: .
DNA: TGTGCCAGCAGTTTAGACAACCCAGCGGGGGAGCAGTTCTTC
CDR3: CASSLDNPAGEQFF

V: TRBV11-3
D: TRBD2
J: TRBJ2-3
size: .
DNA: TGTGCCAGCAGCTTTGAGCAGCGGGAGAGGCACACAGATACGCAGTATTTT
CDR3: CASSFEQRERHTDTQYF

V: TRBV30
D: .
J: TRBJ2-2
size: .
DNA: TGTGCCTGGAGTGGTCTACATTCAACCGGGGAGCTGTTTTTT
CDR3: CAWSGLHSTGELFF

V: TRBV4-3
D: TRBD2
J: TRBJ2-3
size: .
DNA: TGCGCCAGCAGCCACGTGATAGCGGGAGGATCAGATACGCAGTATTTT
CDR3: CASSHVIAGGSDTQYF

V: TRBV9
D: .
J: TRBJ2-1
size: few
DNA: TGTGCCAGCAGCGTAGGAAGCAGGAGGAACAGTTGGAATGAGCAGTTCTTC
CDR3: CASSVGSRRNSWNEQFF

V: TRBV5-1
D: .
J: TRBJ2-1
size: .
DNA: TGCGCCAGCAGCTTGATGCATAGCTCCTACAATGAGCAGTTCTTC
CDR3: CASSLMHSSYNEQFF

V: TRBV25-1
D: TRBD1
J: TRBJ2-3
size: .
DNA: TGTGCCAGCAGTCTCTGGGACAGTACAGATACGCAGTATTTT
CDR3: CASSLWDSTDTQYF

V: TRBV7-9
D: TRBD2
J: TRBJ2-5
size: .
DNA: TGTGCCAGCAGCTTAGCCGGCGGGGGGCCCTCCCAGTACTTC
CDR3: CASSLAGGGPSQYF

V: TRBV2
D: .
J: TRBJ2-7
size: few
DNA: TGTGCCAGACAGAGGGACGGAAGCTACGAGCAGTACTTC
CDR3: CARQRDGSYEQYF

V: TRBV14
D: .
J: TRBJ2-3
size: few
DNA: TGTGCCAGCAGCCAAGAAGGACCGGGATCGTGGGATACGCAGTATTTT
CDR3: CASSQEGPGSWDTQYF

V: TRBV7-6
D: TRBD2
J: TRBJ2-1
size: .
DNA: TGTGCCAGCAGCCTTCGGGCTAGCGGGACCATCTCCTACAATGAGCAGTTCTTC
CDR3: CASSLRASGTISYNEQFF

V: TRBV2
D: .
J: TRBJ2-1
size: few
DNA: TGTGCCAGCATTGCAGATTACAATGAGCAGTTCTTC
CDR3: CASIADYNEQFF

V: TRBV5-1
D: .
J: TRBJ2-7
size: few
DNA: TGCGCCAGCAGGAGGGACACCTCTAGCTCCTACGAGCAGTACTTC
CDR3: CASRRDTSSSYEQYF

V: TRBV2
D: TRBD1
J: TRBJ1-4
size: few
DNA: TGTGCCAGCAACCACAGGGGTCCGACTAATGAAAAACTGTTTTTT
CDR3: CASNHRGPTNEKLFF

V: TRBV5-1
D: TRBD1
J: TRBJ1-2
size: few
DNA: TGCGCCAGCAGCCGCGACAGGGTCGATGGCTACACCTTC
CDR3: CASSRDRVDGYTF

V: TRBV4-1
D: TRBD2
J: TRBJ2-3
size: .
DNA: TGCGCCAGCAGCCGCGGACTAGCGGTGATAGATACGCAGTATTTT
CDR3: CASSRGLAVIDTQYF

V: TRBV6-5
D: .
J: TRBJ2-7
size: .
DNA: TGTGCCAGCAGTCTGTTACCGTACGAGCAGTACTTC
CDR3: CASSLLPYEQYF

V: TRBV2
D: TRBD2
J: TRBJ2-3
size: .
DNA: TGTGCCAGCACCTGGACTAGCGGGGGGAGGGGCGCAGATACGCAGTATTTT
CDR3: CASTWTSGGRGADTQYF

V: TRBV25-1
D: .
J: TRBJ1-6
size: .
DNA: TGTGCCAGCAGTGAAGCTCTGGCAGGAAAGAGAGGTTCACCCCTCCACTTT
CDR3: CASSEALAGKRGSPLHF

V: TRBV7-8
D: TRBD1
J: TRBJ1-1
size: few
DNA: TGTGCCAGCAGGAACGGGACAGTAACTGAAGCTTTCTTT
CDR3: CASRNGTVTEAFF